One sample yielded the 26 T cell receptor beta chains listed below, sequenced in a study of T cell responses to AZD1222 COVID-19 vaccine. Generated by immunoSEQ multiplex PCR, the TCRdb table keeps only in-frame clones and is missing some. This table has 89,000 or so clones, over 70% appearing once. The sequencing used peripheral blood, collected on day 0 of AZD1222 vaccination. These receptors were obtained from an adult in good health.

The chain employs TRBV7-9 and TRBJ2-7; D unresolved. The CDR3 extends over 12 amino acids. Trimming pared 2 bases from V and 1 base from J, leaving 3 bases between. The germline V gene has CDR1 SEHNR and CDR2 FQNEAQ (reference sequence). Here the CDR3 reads CASSLSSYEQYF. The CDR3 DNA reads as TGTGCCAGCAGCTTAAGTTCCTACGAGCAGTACTTC.

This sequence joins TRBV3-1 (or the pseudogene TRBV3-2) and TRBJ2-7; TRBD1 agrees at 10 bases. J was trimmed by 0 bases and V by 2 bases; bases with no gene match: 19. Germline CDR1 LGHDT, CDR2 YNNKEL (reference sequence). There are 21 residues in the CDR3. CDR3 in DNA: TGTGCCAGCAGCCAAACCCGGACAGGGGGAATTCAGTGGCGGAACTCCTACGAGCAGTACTTC. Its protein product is CASSQTRTGGIQWRNSYEQYF.

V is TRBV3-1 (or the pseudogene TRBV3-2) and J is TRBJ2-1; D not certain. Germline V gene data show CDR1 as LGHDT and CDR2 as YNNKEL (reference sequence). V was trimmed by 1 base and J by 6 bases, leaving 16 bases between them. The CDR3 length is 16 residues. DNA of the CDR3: TGTGCCAGCAGCCAAGCTGAGACCTCCACTTTCAATGAGCAGTTCTTC. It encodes CASSQAETSTFNEQFF.

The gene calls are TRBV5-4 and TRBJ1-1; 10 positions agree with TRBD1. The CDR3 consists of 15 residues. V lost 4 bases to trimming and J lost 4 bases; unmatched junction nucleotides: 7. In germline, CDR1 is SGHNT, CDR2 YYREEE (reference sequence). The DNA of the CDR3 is TGTGCCAGCAGCCACCCGGGACAGGGGATCACTGAAGCTTTCTTT. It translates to CASSHPGQGITEAFF.

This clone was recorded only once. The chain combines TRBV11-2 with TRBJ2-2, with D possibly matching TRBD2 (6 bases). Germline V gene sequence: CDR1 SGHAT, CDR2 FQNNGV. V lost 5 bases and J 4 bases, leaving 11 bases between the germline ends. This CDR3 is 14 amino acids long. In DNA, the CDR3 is TGTGCCAGCAGCCGAACCGGGGGCACCGGGGAGCTGTTTTTT. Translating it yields CASSRTGGTGELFF.

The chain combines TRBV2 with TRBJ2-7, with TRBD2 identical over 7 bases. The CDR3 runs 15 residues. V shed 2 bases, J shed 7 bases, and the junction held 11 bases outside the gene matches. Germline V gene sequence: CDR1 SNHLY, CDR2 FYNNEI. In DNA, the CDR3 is TGTGCCAGCAGTGAAACGTTAGCGGGCACCCCGGAGCAGTACTTC. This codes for CASSETLAGTPEQYF.

CDR3 protein: CSVPPRGGTNEQFF. The CDR3 DNA sequence: TGCAGCGTTCCCCCGCGGGGAGGGACCAATGAGCAGTTCTTC. The chain couples TRBV29-1 to TRBJ2-1; 7 positions match TRBD2. Germline CDR1 SQVTM, CDR2 ANQGSEA. The ends lost 5 bases at V and 6 bases at J; junction bases unmatched: 10. The CDR3 has 14 amino acids.

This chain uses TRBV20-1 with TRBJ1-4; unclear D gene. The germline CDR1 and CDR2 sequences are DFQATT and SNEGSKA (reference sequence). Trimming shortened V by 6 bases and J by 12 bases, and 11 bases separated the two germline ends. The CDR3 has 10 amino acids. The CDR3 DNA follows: TGCAGTGCCAAGAGTGGGGAACTGTTTTTT. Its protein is CSAKSGELFF.

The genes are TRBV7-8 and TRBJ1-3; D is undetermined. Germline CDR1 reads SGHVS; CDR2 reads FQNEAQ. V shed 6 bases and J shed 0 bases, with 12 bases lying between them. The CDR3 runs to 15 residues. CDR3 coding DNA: TGTGCCAGCAGGATGGCTGGCCTCTCTGGAAACACCATATATTTT. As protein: CASRMAGLSGNTIYF.

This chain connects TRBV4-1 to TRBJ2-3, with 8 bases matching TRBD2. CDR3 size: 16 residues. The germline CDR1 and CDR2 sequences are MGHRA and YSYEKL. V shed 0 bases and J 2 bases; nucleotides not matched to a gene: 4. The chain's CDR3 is CASSQDGSGNTDTQYF. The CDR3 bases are TGCGCCAGCAGCCAAGATGGTAGCGGGAACACAGATACGCAGTATTTT.

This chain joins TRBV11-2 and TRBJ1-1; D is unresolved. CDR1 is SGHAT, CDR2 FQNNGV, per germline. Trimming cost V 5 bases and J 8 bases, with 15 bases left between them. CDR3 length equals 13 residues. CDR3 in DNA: TGTGCCAGCAGCCTTGACCGGGCCCTAGAAGCTTTCTTT. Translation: CASSLDRALEAFF.

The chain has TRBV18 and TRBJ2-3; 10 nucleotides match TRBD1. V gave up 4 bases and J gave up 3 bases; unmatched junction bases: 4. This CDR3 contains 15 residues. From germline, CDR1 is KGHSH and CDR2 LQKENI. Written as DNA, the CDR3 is TGTGCCAGCTCACTCCGACAGGGGGCGACAGATACGCAGTATTTT. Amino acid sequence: CASSLRQGATDTQYF.

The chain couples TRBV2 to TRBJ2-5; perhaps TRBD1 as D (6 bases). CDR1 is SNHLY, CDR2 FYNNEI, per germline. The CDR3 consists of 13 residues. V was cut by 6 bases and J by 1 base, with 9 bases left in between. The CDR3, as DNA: TGTGCCAGCAGCGAACAGGGCCAAGAGACCCAGTACTTC. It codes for CASSEQGQETQYF.

CDR3 DNA sequence: TGCGCCAGCAGCTTGACTAGTCGGCGGCAGACCCCAGGGGGGGAGCTGTTTTTT. This gives the protein CASSLTSRRQTPGGELFF. The chain links TRBV5-1 to TRBJ2-2, with D perhaps TRBD1 or TRBD2 (5 bases each). Looked up from germline, CDR1 is SGHRS and CDR2 is YFSETQ. CDR3 size: 18 residues. The V end lost 1 base, the J end lost 8 bases, and 24 bases lay between the germline ends.

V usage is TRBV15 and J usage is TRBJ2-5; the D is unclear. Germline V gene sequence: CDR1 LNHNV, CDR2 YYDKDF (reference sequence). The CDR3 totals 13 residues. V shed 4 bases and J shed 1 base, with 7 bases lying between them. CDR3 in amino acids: CATSKSPQETQYF. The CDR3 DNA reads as TGTGCCACCAGCAAATCTCCCCAAGAGACCCAGTACTTC.

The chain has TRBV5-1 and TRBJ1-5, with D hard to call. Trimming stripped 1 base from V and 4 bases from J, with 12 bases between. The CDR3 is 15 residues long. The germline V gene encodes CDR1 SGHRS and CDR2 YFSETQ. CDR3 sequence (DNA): TGCGCCAGCAGCTTGAGTCCAGGCCTAAATCAGCCCCAGCATTTT. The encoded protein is CASSLSPGLNQPQHF.

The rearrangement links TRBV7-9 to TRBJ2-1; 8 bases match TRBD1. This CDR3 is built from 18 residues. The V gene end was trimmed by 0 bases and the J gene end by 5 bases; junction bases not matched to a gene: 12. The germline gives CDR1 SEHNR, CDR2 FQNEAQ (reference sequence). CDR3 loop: CASSLASLRGRDDNEQFF. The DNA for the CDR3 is TGTGCCAGCAGCTTAGCCTCCCTCAGGGGGCGCGATGACAATGAGCAGTTCTTC.

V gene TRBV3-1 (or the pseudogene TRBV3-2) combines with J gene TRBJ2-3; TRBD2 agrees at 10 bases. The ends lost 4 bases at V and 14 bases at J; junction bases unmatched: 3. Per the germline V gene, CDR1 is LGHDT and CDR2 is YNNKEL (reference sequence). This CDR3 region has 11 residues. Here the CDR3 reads CASSLSGRLYF. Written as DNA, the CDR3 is TGTGCCAGCAGCCTTAGCGGGAGGTTGTATTTT.

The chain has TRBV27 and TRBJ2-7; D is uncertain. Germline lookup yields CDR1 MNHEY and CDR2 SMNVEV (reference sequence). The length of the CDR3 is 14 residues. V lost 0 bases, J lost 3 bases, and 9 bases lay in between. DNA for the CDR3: TGTGCCAGCAGTTTATCGGCAGCTAGCTACGAGCAGTACTTC. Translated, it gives CASSLSAASYEQYF.

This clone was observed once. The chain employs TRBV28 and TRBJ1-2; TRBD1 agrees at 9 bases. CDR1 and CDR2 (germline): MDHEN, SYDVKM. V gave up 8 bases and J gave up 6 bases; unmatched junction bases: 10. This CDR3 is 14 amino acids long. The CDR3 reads CASGAEQGADGYTF. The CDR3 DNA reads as TGTGCCAGCGGCGCCGAACAGGGGGCGGATGGCTACACCTTC.

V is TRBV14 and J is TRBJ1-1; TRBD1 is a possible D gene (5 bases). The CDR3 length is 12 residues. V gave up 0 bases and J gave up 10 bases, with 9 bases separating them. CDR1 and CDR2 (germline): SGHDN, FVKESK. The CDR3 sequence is CASSQDQGSAFF. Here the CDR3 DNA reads TGTGCCAGCAGCCAAGATCAGGGCTCAGCTTTCTTT.

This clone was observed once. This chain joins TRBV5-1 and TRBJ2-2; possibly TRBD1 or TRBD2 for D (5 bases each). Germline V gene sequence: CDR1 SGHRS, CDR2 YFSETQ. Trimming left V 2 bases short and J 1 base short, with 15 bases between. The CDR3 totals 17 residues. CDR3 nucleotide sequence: TGCGCCAGCAGCTTTATCGTGGGGGTCTTGAACACCGGGGAGCTGTTTTTT. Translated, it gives CASSFIVGVLNTGELFF. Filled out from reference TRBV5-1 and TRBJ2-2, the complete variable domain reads KAGVTQTPRYLIKTRGQQVTLSCSPISGHRSVSWYQQTPGQGLQFLFEYFSETQRNKGNFPGRFSGRQFSNSRSEMNVSTLELGDSALYLCASSFIVGVLNTGELFFGEGSRLTVL.

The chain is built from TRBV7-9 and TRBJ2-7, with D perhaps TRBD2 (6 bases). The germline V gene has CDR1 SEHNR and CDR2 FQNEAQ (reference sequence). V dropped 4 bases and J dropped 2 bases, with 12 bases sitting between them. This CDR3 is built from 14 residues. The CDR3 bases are TGTGCCAGCAGCTCTCAGGGAGGTCCCTACGAGCAGTACTTC. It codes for CASSSQGGPYEQYF.

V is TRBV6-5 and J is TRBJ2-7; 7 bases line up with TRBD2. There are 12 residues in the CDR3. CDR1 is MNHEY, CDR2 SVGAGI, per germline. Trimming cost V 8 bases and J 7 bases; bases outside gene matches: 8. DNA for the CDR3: TGTGCCAGCGGGACGGGAGGTTTTGAGCAGTACTTC. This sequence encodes CASGTGGFEQYF.

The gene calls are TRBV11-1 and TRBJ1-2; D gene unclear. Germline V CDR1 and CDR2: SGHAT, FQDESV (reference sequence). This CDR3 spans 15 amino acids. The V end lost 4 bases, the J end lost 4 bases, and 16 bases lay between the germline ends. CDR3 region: CASSSKDTDPYGYTF. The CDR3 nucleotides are TGTGCCAGCAGCTCAAAAGATACAGACCCCTATGGCTACACCTTC.

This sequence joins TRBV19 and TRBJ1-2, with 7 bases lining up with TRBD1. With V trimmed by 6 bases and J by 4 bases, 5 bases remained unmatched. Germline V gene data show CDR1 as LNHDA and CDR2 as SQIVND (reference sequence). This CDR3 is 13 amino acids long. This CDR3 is CASSQGTAYGYTF. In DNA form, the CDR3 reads TGTGCCAGTAGCCAGGGGACAGCCTATGGCTACACCTTC. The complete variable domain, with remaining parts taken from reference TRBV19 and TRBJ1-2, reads DGGITQSPKYLFRKEGQNVTLSCEQNLNHDAMYWYRQDPGQGLRLIYYSQIVNDFQKGDIAEGYSVSREKKESFPLTVTSAQKNPTAFYLCASSQGTAYGYTFGSGTRLTVV.